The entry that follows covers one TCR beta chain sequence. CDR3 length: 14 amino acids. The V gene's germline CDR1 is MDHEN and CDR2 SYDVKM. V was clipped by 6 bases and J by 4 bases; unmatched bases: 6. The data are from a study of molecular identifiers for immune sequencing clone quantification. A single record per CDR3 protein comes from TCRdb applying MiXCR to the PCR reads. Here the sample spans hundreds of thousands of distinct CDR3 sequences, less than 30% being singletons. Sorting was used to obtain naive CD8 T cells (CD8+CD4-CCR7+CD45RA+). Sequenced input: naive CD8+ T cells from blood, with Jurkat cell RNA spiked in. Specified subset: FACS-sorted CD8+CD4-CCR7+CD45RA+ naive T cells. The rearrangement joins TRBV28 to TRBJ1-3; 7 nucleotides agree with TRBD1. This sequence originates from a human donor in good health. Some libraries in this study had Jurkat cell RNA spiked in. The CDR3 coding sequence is TGTGCCAGCAGCCCACTGACAGGGGGAAACACCATATATTTT. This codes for CASSPLTGGNTIYF.